This T cell receptor beta chain was found in a study of T cells in Graves' hyperthyroidism and ophthalmopathy. Overall study findings and caveats: Ophthalmopathy and stable hyperthyroidism were separated by a 13 V-J model.

This clonotype was seen at least ten times. Its matching antigen is unknown. The CDR3 contains 13 residues. Trimming removed 4 bases at V and 4 bases at J, with 10 bases between. Germline V gene lookup returns CDR1 SGHDN and CDR2 FVKESK. TCR beta CDR3 regions were amplified from RNA. In the first-round RT-PCR of the TCR CDR3, the HTBI primer set was used. TCRdb passed the multiplex PCR reads through MiXCR, listing each CDR3 protein once. The top ten clones hold approximately 26% of a sample with 500,000 to 550,000 distinct CDR3 sequences, under 25% of them seen once. Sequenced material: blood. This receptor was obtained from a man between 18 and 29 years old with Graves' hyperthyroidism. This sequence joins TRBV14 and TRBJ1-1; D gene ambiguous. The chain's CDR3 is CASSLFSGTEAFF. In DNA, the CDR3 is TGTGCCAGCAGCCTATTTTCCGGCACTGAAGCTTTCTTT.